Below, one T cell receptor beta chain is given with its context. The target antigen is unknown. The PCR made use of 60 Vbeta and 13 Jbeta primers. Per the study methods: As a later analysis found, there were 70 million to 100 million unique TCR beta chains, of which 8.5 million to 14 million were shared. This table comes from immunoSEQ multiplex PCR, and its TCRdb copy is limited to in-frame clones, with some not included. That table supplies the V and J calls and clone size; D and trimming were determined from the DNA. The repertoire holds more than 3,500 clones, roughly 80% seen once, with roughly 6% in the top ten. This record belongs to a study of cytomegalovirus exposure and HLA in healthy donors. Germline V gives CDR1 MGHDK, CDR2 SYGVNS. The CDR3 has 14 amino acids. Trimming took off 4 bases at V and 3 bases at J, with 12 bases between the two ends. Broader study findings: With DRB1 most and HLA-C fewest, TCR association rates differed between HLA loci in a later analysis. Overall, roughly 150 TCR beta chains were annotated as cytomegalovirus-associated. Reports state that TCR beta sequences accurately predicted most subjects' HLA-A and HLA-B alleles.

The V gene is TRBV25-1, the J gene TRBJ1-1; no clear D gene. This clonotype originated in a woman between 40 and 55 years old in good health and CMV-seropositive. Sequencing was done on a sample of PBMCs. As DNA, the CDR3 is TGTGCCAGCAGTGGGATAGGAGACTACACTGAAGCTTTCTTT. It translates to CASSGIGDYTEAFF.